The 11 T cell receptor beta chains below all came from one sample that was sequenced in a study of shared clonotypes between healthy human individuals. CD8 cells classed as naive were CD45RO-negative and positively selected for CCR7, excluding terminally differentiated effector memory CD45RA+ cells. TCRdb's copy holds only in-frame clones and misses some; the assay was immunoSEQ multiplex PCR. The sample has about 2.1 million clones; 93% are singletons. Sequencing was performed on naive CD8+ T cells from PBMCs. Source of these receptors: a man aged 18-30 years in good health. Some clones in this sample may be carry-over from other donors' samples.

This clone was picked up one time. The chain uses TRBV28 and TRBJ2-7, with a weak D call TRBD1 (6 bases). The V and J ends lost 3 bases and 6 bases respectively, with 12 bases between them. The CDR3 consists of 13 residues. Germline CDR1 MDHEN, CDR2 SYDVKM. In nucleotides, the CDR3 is TGTGCCAGCAGTTTTCAGGGGTCCCTCGAGCAGTACTTC. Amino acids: CASSFQGSLEQYF. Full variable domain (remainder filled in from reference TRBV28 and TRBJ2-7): DVKVTQSSRYLVKRTGEKVFLECVQDMDHENMFWYRQDPGLGLRLIYFSYDVKMKEKGDIPEGYSVSREKKERFSLILESASTNQTSMYLCASSFQGSLEQYFGPGTRLTVT.

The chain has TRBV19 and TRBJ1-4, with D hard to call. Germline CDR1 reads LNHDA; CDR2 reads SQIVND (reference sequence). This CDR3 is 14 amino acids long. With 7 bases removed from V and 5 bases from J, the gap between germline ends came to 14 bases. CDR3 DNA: TGTGCCAGTACAATGACCGGAACAAATGAAAAACTGTTTTTT. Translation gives CASTMTGTNEKLFF.

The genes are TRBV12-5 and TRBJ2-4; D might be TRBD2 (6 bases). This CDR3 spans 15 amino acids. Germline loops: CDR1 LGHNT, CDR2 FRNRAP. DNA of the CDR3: TGTGGAGTACCGAGGGCAGGGACTTTGGGAAACATTCAGTACTTC. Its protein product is CGVPRAGTLGNIQYF.

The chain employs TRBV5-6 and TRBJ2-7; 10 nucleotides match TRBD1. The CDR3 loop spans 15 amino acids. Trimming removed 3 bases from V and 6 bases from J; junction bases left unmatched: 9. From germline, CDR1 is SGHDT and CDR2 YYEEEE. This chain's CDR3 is CASSSGDRGQFEQYF. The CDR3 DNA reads TGTGCCAGCAGCTCCGGAGACAGGGGGCAATTCGAGCAGTACTTC.

In DNA, the CDR3 is TGTGCCAGCAGTTTAGGGACGGGGATCGGCGAGCAGTACTTC. Translated: CASSLGTGIGEQYF. The chain combines TRBV28 with TRBJ2-7; D tentatively reads TRBD1 or TRBD2 (5 bases each). This CDR3 region has 14 residues. Germline CDR1 and CDR2: MDHEN and SYDVKM. The V and J ends lost 2 bases and 6 bases respectively, with 14 bases between them.

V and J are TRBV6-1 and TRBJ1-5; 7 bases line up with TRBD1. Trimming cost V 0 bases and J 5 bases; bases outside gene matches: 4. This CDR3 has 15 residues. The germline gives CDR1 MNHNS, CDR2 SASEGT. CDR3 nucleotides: TGTGCCAGCAGTGAAGCCGGACAGGATTATCAGCCCCAGCATTTT. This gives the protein CASSEAGQDYQPQHF.

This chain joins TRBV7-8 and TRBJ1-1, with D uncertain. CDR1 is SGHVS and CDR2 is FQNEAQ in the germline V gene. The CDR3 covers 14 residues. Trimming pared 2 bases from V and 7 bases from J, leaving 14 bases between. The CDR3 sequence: CASSLNSLPIEAFF. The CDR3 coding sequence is TGTGCCAGCAGCTTAAACAGCTTACCCATTGAAGCTTTCTTT.

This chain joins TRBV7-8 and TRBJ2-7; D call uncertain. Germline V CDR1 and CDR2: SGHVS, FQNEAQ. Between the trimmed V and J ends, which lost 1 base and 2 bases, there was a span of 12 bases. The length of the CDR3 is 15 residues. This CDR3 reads CASSLVWPSAYEQYF. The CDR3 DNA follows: TGTGCCAGCAGCTTAGTTTGGCCGTCTGCCTACGAGCAGTACTTC.

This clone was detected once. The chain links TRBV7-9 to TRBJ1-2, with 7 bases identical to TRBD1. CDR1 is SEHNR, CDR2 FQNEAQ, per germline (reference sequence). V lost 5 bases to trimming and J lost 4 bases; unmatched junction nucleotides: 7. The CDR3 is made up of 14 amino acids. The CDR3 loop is CASSPGTALYGYTF. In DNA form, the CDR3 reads TGTGCCAGCAGCCCCGGGACAGCCCTCTATGGCTACACCTTC.

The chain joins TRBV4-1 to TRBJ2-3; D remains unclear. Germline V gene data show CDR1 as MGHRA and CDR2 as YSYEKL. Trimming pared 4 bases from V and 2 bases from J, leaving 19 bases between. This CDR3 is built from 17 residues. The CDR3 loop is CASSPHNKFTLTDTQYF. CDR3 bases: TGCGCCAGCAGCCCCCATAACAAGTTCACACTCACAGATACGCAGTATTTT.

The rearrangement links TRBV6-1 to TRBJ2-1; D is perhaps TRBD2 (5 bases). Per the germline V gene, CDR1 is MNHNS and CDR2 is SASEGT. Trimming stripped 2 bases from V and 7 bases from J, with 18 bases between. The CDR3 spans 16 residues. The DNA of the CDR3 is TGTGCCAGCAGTGAAACCAAAACTCTCGGGGTGAATGAGCAGTTCTTC. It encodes CASSETKTLGVNEQFF.